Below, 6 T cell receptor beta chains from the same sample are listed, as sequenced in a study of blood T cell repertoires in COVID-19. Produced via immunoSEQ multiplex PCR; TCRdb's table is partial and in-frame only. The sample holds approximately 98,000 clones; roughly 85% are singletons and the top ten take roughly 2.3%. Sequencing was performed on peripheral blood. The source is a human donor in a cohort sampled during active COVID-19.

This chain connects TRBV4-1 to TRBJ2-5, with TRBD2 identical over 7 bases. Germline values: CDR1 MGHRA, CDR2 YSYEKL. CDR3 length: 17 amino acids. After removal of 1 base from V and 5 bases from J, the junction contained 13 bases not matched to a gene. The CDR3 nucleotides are TGCGCCAGCAGCCAAGGGTTTGGGGCGGGGGTGGCGGAGACCCAGTACTTC. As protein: CASSQGFGAGVAETQYF.

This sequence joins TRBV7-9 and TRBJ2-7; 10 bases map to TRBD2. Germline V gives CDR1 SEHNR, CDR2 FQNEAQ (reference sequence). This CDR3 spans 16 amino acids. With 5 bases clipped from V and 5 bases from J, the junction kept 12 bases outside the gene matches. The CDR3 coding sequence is TGTGCCAGCAGCGCCGCTAGCGGGAGAAAAGGCGACGAGCAGTACTTC. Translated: CASSAASGRKGDEQYF.

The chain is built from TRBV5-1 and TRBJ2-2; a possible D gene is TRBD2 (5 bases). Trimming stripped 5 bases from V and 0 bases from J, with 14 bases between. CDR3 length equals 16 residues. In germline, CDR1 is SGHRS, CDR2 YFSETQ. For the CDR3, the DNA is TGCGCCAGCAGGAAAGAGGGCAGCGCGAACACCGGGGAGCTGTTTTTT. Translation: CASRKEGSANTGELFF. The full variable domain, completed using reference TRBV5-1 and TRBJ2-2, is KAGVTQTPRYLIKTRGQQVTLSCSPISGHRSVSWYQQTPGQGLQFLFEYFSETQRNKGNFPGRFSGRQFSNSRSEMNVSTLELGDSALYLCASRKEGSANTGELFFGEGSRLTVL.

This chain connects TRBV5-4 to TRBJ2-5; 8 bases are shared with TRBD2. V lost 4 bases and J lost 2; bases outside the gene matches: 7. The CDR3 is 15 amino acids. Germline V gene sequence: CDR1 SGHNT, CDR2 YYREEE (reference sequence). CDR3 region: CASSLRLAQQETQYF. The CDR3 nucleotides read TGTGCCAGCAGCCTAAGACTAGCGCAGCAAGAGACCCAGTACTTC.

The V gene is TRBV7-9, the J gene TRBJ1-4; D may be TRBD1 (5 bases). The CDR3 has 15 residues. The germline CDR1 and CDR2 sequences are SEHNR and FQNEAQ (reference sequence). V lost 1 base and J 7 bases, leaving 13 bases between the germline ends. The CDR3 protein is CASSLEKGIAEKLFF. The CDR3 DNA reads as TGTGCCAGCAGCTTAGAAAAGGGGATCGCTGAAAAACTGTTTTTT.

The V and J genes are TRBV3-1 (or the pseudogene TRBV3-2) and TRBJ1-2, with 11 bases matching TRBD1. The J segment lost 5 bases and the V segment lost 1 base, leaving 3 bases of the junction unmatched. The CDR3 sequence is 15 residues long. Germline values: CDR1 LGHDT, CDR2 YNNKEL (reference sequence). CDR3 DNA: TGTGCCAGCAGCCAAGGGGACAGGGGGAGGTATGGCTACACCTTC. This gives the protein CASSQGDRGRYGYTF.